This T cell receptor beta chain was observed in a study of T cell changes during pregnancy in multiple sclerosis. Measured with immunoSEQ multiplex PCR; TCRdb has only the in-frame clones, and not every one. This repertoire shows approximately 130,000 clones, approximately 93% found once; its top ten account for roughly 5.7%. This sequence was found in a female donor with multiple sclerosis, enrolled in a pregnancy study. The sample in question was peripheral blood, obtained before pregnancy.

The CDR3 DNA sequence: TGTGCCACCAGCAGAGATCGGGGGACAGTAAACTACGAGCAGTACTTC. This sequence encodes CATSRDRGTVNYEQYF. V gene TRBV15 combines with J gene TRBJ2-7, with D possibly TRBD1 on 7 matching bases. This CDR3 comprises 16 residues. Germline CDR1 LNHNV, CDR2 YYDKDF (reference sequence). The V and J ends lost 0 bases and 3 bases respectively, with 15 bases between them.